This T cell receptor beta chain was sequenced during a study of preoperative IRX-2 immunotherapy in early breast cancer (dated by TCRdb to about 2019). As to this clone: Its antigen is currently not known. The input lacks base qualities; no much larger clone sits a single base away.

The method behind the library was the immunoSEQ multiplex PCR assay. TCRdb mirrors the immuneACCESS table, restricted to in-frame sequences. Some clones are absent from its copies; in checked studies, under half trace to an unresolved V gene, and the reason for the others is unknown. The sample table records 15,000 to 25,000 clones; over 80% of these occur just once. The top ten clones comprise approximately 1.1% of the sample. The treatment or condition label, read with the paper, signifies: preoperative locoregional IRX-2 cytokine immunotherapy. The samples were obtained from a phase Ib study that tested preoperative, locoregional IRX-2 cytokine immunotherapy designed to prime immune responses. Before surgery, IRX-2 was given to the donors, who were patients with early-stage breast cancer. CDR1 is given as SGHRS and CDR2 as YFSETQ, both from the germline V gene. The CDR3 sequence holds 19 residues, the cysteine and phenylalanine included. The sequence is cut down to CDR3 DNA, 57 bases in frame from base 1. V trim: 3 bases; J trim: 1 base; unmatched bases: 12.

This receptor was obtained from a human donor with breast cancer. The rearrangement joined TRBV5-1 to TRBJ2-2; 10 central bases correspond to TRBD2. The sample consisted of lymph node tissue, taken after IRX-2 immunotherapy. The CDR3: CASSSGILRLAGNTGELFF. The DNA reads as follows: TGCGCCAGCAGCTCCGGAATCCTCAGACTAGCGGGGAACACCGGGGAGCTGTTTTTT. Extended through the reference TRBV5-1 and TRBJ2-2 proteins, this CDR3 yields the full variable domain: KAGVTQTPRYLIKTRGQQVTLSCSPISGHRSVSWYQQTPGQGLQFLFEYFSETQRNKGNFPGRFSGRQFSNSRSEMNVSTLELGDSALYLCASSSGILRLAGNTGELFFGEGSRLTVL.